These T cell receptor beta chains were read from a single sample in a study of T cell responses to AZD1222 COVID-19 vaccine. Method: immunoSEQ multiplex PCR; TCRdb's copy keeps in-frame clones and lacks some. Its table records about 140,000 clones. Sequenced input: peripheral blood. Receptors originate from an adult in good health. Each CDR3 is given without its conserved first and last residue.

v_call cdr3_aa
TRBV10-3 AISNRGGETQY
TRBV19 ASSARQGANSPLH
TRBV7-3 ASSSGVLTSMNTEAF
TRBV29-1 SVEDPAVATNEKLF
TRBV9 ASSVAGSEAH
TRBV15 ATSRDRGTEAF
TRBV3-1/TRBV3-2 ASSQTDSRGLQF
TRBV19 ASSILFSRLFSGNTIY
TRBV2 ASNQQGNYGYT
TRBV19 ASSIRPDYNEQF
TRBV19 ASSSPLTGLQGNEQF
TRBV5-1 ASSFDPRPGANSPLH
TRBV5-1 ASRQGNNQPQH
TRBV11-1 ASSYKQGAVGTEAF
TRBV4-1 ASSRVTQETQY
TRBV30 ASRGGNTIY
TRBV18 ASSPAGNYGYT
TRBV28 ASGPGDSGITYYEQY
TRBV25-1 ASSEQGDYGYT
TRBV19 ASSTRGLAGGRNEQF
TRBV9 ASSVEVNSPLH
TRBV6-6 ASSYGPGRGLPEAF
TRBV7-9 ASSLYQGGSSGANVLT
TRBV6-2/TRBV6-3 ASSYSLTSEAQY
TRBV7-2 ASSLGFFRTGELF
TRBV19 ASSISPLLGAYTGELF
TRBV19 ASKGTGAYSNQPQH
TRBV3-1/TRBV3-2 ASSQDSWQAHSGANVLT
TRBV2 ASGGTSGVSGELF
TRBV9 ASSVGRQGAYEQY
TRBV10-2 ASSELGTGDDPNYGYT
TRBV4-1 ASSPRAGQETQY
TRBV19 ASSRTGETEAF
TRBV6-1 ASSGMGVDGYT
TRBV6-1 ASSFIVNTEAF
TRBV4-1 ASSQDPGGSGYEQY
TRBV3-1/TRBV3-2 ASSPGTSSDTQY
TRBV2 ASSLGQLNTEAF
TRBV4-1 ASSQAPTGVFYGYT
TRBV5-1 ASSLAAGANYGYT
TRBV19 ASSVDREIEPQH
TRBV28 ASSFSGMSNQPQH
TRBV6-5 ASRTTGTYGYT
TRBV3-1/TRBV3-2 ASSQDYTSNQPQH
TRBV11-2 ASSPLRGASTDTQY
TRBV20-1 SASPPARGRTGELF
TRBV7-2 ASSQGLVPYEQY
TRBV2 ASSGAVRAGGGETQY
TRBV25-1 ASSEVSHYGYT
TRBV2 ASSRDRGYDNYGYT
TRBV4-3 ASSHLAGPGDTQY
TRBV7-2 ASSLGLAEGTQY
TRBV19 ASRPEYSRGRSYNEQF
TRBV4-3 ASSQGTGRGSPLH
TRBV12-3/TRBV12-4 ASSLGQGHEQY
TRBV30 AWSSETGGDY